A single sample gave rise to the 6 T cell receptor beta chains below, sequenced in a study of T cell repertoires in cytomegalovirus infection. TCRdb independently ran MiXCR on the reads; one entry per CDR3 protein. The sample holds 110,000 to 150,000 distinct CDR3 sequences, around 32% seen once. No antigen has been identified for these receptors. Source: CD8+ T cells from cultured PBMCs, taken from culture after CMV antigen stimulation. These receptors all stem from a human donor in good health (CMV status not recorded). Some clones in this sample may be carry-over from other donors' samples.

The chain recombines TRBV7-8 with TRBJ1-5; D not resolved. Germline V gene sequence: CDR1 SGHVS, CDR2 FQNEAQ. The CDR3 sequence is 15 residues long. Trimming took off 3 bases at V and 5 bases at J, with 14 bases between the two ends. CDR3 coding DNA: TGTGCCAGCAGCTTCGGACTGGGAAAGGATCAGCCCCAGCATTTT. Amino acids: CASSFGLGKDQPQHF.

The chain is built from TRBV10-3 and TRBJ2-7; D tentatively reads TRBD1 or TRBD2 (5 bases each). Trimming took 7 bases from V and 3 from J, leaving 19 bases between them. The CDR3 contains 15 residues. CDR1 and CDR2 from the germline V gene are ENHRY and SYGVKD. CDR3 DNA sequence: TGTGCCATCAAGAGGGAGAGGGACGGATACTACGAGCAGTACTTC. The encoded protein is CAIKRERDGYYEQYF.

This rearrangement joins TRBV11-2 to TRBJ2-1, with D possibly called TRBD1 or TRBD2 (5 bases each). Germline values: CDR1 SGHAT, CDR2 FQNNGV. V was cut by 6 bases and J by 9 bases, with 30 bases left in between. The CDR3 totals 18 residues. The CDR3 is CASSPILGDGRPLGEQFF. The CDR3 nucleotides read TGTGCCAGCAGTCCTATTTTGGGGGACGGACGGCCTTTGGGTGAGCAGTTCTTC.

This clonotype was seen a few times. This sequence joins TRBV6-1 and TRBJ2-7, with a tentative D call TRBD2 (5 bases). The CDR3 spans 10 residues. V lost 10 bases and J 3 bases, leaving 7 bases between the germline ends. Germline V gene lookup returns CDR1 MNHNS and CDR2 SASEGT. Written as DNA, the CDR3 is TGTGCCACGGGGTACTACGAGCAGTACTTC. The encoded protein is CATGYYEQYF.

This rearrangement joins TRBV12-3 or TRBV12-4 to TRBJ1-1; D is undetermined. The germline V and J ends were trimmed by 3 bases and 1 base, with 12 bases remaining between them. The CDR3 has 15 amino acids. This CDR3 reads CASSFGLATNTEAFF. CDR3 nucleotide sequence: TGTGCCAGCAGTTTTGGTTTGGCAACGAACACTGAAGCTTTCTTT.

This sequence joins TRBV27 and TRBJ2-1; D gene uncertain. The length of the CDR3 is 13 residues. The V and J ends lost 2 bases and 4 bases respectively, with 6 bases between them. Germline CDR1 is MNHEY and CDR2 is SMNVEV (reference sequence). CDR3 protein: CASSLGRYNEQFF. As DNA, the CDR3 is TGTGCCAGCAGTTTAGGCAGGTACAATGAGCAGTTCTTC.